These T cell receptor beta chains were read from a single sample in a study of control samples from healthy donors and cancer patients. Clones were read by immunoSEQ multiplex PCR, and TCRdb kept only the in-frame ones, dropping some. The sample shows about 170,000 clones, around 93% of them seen only once. The sequencing sample was made of blood. All receptors derive from a woman aged 55 to 70 in good health. CDR3s include the opening cysteine and the closing phenylalanine or tryptophan. A D gene is named only where the DNA matches it firmly. Not every row has a clone size; where given, it reads once, few, many or a size class.

TRBJ1-3 | NA | TRBV7-9 | NA | 15 | CASSKLLDSGNTIYF | TGTGCCAGCAGCAAACTCCTGGACAGTGGAAACACCATATATTTT
TRBJ1-1 | NA | TRBV10-3 | NA | 14 | CAISLGTARVEAFF | TGTGCCATCAGCTTAGGGACCGCTCGAGTTGAAGCTTTCTTT
TRBJ1-1 | NA | TRBV2 | TRBD1 | 14 | CASRPRRQGTEAFF | TGTGCCAGCAGGCCCCGTCGACAGGGGACTGAAGCTTTCTTT
TRBJ2-7 | NA | TRBV19 | NA | 14 | CASSWGSNGYEQYF | TGTGCCAGTAGTTGGGGCAGCAATGGGTACGAGCAGTACTTC
TRBJ1-3 | NA | TRBV5-4 | NA | 15 | CASSLEPLRGNTIYF | TGTGCCAGCAGCTTGGAGCCACTGAGAGGAAACACCATATATTTT
TRBJ2-2 | NA | TRBV7-2 | NA | 13 | CASSPTRTGELFF | TGTGCCAGCAGCCCGACGAGGACCGGGGAGCTGTTTTTT
TRBJ2-4 | NA | TRBV3-1/TRBV3-2 | TRBD2 | 15 | CASSHSGGARNIQYF | TGTGCCAGCAGCCATAGCGGGGGGGCAAGGAACATTCAGTACTTC
TRBJ1-6 | NA | TRBV3-1/TRBV3-2 | NA | 15 | CASSQVIQGNSPLHF | TGTGCCAGCAGCCAAGTTATCCAGGGTAATTCACCCCTCCACTTT
TRBJ1-1 | NA | TRBV19 | NA | 14 | CASSIATANTEAFF | TGTGCCAGTAGTATAGCCACGGCGAACACTGAAGCTTTCTTT
TRBJ1-2 | NA | TRBV5-5 | NA | 15 | CASSLPATVNYGYTF | TGTGCCAGCAGCCTGCCAGCAACCGTTAACTATGGCTACACCTTC
TRBJ1-2 | NA | TRBV12-3/TRBV12-4 | TRBD1 | 13 | CASTLQGAYGYTF | TGTGCCAGCACCCTACAGGGGGCATATGGCTACACCTTC
TRBJ1-1 | NA | TRBV5-5 | NA | 13 | CASSPRENTEAFF | TGTGCCAGCAGCCCAAGAGAAAACACTGAAGCTTTCTTT
TRBJ2-3 | NA | TRBV19 | NA | 14 | CASSIQGGTDTQYF | TGTGCCAGTAGTATACAGGGTGGCACAGATACGCAGTATTTT
TRBJ1-4 | NA | TRBV21-1 | NA | 15 | CASRNDPGGDEKLFF | TGTGCCAGCAGGAATGATCCAGGGGGGGATGAAAAACTGTTTTTT
TRBJ1-4 | NA | TRBV5-1 | NA | 15 | CASSVGSRVPEKLFF | TGCGCCAGCAGCGTCGGGTCCAGGGTTCCGGAAAAACTGTTTTTT
TRBJ2-7 | NA | TRBV2 | TRBD1 | 15 | CASKLNIQGTYEQYF | TGTGCCAGCAAGTTGAACATACAGGGGACGTACGAGCAGTACTTC
TRBJ2-3 | NA | TRBV18 | TRBD2 | 20 | CASSPPGLWRGELGTDTQYF | TGTGCCAGCTCACCACCTGGCTTGTGGCGGGGGGAGCTGGGCACAGATACGCAGTATTTT
TRBJ2-5 | NA | TRBV14 | NA | 16 | CASSQDTGGKMETQYF | TGTGCCAGCAGCCAAGATACGGGGGGCAAGATGGAGACCCAGTACTTC
TRBJ2-1 | NA | TRBV9 | TRBD2 | 16 | CASSGTGGGSYNEQFF | TGTGCCAGCAGCGGAACGGGGGGTGGTTCCTACAATGAGCAGTTCTTC
TRBJ2-3 | NA | TRBV7-2 | NA | 15 | CASSLIWGPTDTQYF | TGTGCCAGCAGCTTAATCTGGGGGCCTACAGATACGCAGTATTTT
TRBJ2-1 | NA | TRBV10-3 | TRBD2 | 18 | CAISRTSGGLGVDNEQFF | TGTGCCATCAGTCGGACTAGCGGGGGCTTAGGGGTAGACAATGAGCAGTTCTTC
TRBJ1-2 | once | TRBV6-6 | TRBD1 | 13 | CASSYGQAKGYTF | TGTGCCAGCAGTTACGGACAGGCCAAAGGCTACACCTTC